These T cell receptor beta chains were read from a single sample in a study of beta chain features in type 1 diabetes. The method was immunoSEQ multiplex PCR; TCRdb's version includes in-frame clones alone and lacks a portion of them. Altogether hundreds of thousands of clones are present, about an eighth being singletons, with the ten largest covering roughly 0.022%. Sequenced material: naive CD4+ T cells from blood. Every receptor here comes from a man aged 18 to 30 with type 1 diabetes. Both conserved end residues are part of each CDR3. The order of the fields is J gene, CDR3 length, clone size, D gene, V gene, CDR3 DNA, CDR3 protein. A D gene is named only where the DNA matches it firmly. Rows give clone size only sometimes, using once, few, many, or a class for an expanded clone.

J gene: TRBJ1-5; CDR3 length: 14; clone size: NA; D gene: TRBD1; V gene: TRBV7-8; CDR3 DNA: TGTGCCAGCAGCTTCGACAGGGGTTATCAGCCCCAGCATTTT; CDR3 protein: CASSFDRGYQPQHF
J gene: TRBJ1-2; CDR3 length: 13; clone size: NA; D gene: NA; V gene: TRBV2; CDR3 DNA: TGTGCCAGCAGTGAGCGGGGGCTGCGTGGCTACACCTTC; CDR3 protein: CASSERGLRGYTF
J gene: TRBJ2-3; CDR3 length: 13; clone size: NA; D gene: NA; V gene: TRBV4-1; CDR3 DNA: TGCGCCAGCAGCCAAGAGAAGCGGGATACGCAGTATTTT; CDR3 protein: CASSQEKRDTQYF
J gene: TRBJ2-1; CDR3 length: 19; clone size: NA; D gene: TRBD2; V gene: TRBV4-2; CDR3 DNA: TGTGCCAGCAGCCAAGTGGGGCCGGGGGGACTAGCTAGTTACAATGAGCAGTTCTTC; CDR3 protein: CASSQVGPGGLASYNEQFF
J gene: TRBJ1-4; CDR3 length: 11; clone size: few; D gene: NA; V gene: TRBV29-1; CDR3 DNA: TGCAGCGTTGAAAGGGAAGAAAAACTGTTTTTT; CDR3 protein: CSVEREEKLFF
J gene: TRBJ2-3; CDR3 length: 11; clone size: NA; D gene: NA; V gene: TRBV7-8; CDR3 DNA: TGTGCCAGCAGCTTCACAGATACGCAGTATTTT; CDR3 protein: CASSFTDTQYF
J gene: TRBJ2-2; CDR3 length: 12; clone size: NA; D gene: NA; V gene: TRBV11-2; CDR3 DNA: TGTGCCAGCAGCCCGCAAGCCGGGGAGCTGTTTTTT; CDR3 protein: CASSPQAGELFF
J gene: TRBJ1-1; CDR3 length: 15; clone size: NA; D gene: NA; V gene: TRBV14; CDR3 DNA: TGTGCCAGCAGCCAAAACGTTCGCAGAGTTAATGAAGCTTTCTTT; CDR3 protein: CASSQNVRRVNEAFF
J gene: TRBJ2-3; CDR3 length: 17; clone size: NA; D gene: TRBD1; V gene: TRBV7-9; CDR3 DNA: TGTGCCAGCAGAGGGACAGGGGGCTCCCAGGTGACAGATACGCAGTATTTT; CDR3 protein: CASRGTGGSQVTDTQYF
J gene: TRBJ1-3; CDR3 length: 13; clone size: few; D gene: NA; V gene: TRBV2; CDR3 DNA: TGTGCCAGCAGTTTGGGATCCGGAAACACCATATATTTT; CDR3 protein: CASSLGSGNTIYF
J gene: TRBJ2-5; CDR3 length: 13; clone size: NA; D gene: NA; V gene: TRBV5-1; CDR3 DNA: TGCGCCAGCGGTTTGACAGTCCAAGAGACCCAGTACTTC; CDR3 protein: CASGLTVQETQYF
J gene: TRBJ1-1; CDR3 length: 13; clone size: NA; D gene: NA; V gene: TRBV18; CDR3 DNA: TGTGCCAGCTCGGGGGACTTGAACACTGAAGCTTTCTTT; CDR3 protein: CASSGDLNTEAFF
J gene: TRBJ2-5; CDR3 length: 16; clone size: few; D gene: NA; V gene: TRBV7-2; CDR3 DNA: TGTGCCAGCAGCCCCGGTGGCAGTACCATCCAAGAGACCCAGTACTTC; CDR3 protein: CASSPGGSTIQETQYF
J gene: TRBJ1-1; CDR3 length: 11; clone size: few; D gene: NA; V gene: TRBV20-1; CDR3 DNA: TGCAGTGCTAGGGAGAACACTGAAGCTTTCTTT; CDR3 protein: CSARENTEAFF
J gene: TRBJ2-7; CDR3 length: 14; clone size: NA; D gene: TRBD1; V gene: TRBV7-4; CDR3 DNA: TGTGCCAGCAGCTCCTGGACAGGGACCTACGAGCAGTACTTC; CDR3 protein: CASSSWTGTYEQYF